Listed here are 27 T cell receptor beta chains from one sample, sequenced in a study of T cell repertoires in cytomegalovirus infection. Antigens of these TCRs are unknown. TCRdb re-called the reads through MiXCR, storing one row per CDR3 protein. The table records approximately 76,000 distinct CDR3 sequences, about 40% of them present only once. The input for sequencing was CD8+ T cells from cultured PBMCs, taken from culture after CMV antigen stimulation. These receptors all come from a human donor in good health (CMV status not recorded). Some clones in this sample may be carry-over from other donors' samples.

The V and J genes are TRBV12-3 or TRBV12-4 and TRBJ1-1, with D tentatively TRBD1 (5 bases). The CDR3 runs 13 residues. Trimming removed 6 bases from V and 2 bases from J, with 10 bases in between. The CDR3 region has the DNA TGTGCCAGCAGACTAGGGACTAACACTGAAGCTTTCTTT. Translating it yields CASRLGTNTEAFF.

The chain uses TRBV6-6 and TRBJ1-1; D not resolved. Per the germline V gene, CDR1 is MNHNY and CDR2 is SVGAGI (reference sequence). This CDR3 region has 13 residues. Trimming removed 10 bases at V and 1 base at J, with 13 bases between. The CDR3 sequence: CATCRGTNTEAFF. The DNA for the CDR3 is TGTGCCACCTGCCGGGGTACGAACACTGAAGCTTTCTTT.

Only a few counts were recorded for this clonotype. This rearrangement joins TRBV7-9 to TRBJ2-7; a possible D gene is TRBD2 (6 bases). CDR3 size: 13 residues. Trimming shortened V by 5 bases and J by 3 bases, and 11 bases separated the two germline ends. Germline CDR1 and CDR2: SEHNR and FQNEAQ (reference sequence). The DNA for the CDR3 is TGTGCCAGCAGCCAGGCGGGGTACTACGAGCAGTACTTC. Translation: CASSQAGYYEQYF.

This chain joins TRBV29-1 and TRBJ2-3; TRBD2 aligns across 12 bases. Per germline, CDR1 SQVTM and CDR2 ANQGSEA. The trim removed 3 bases at V and 0 bases at J, leaving 10 bases unmatched. This CDR3 is built from 18 residues. The CDR3 nucleotides are TGCAGCGTTGATGGGTTGACTAGCGGGGGTCCTAGCACAGATACGCAGTATTTT. As protein: CSVDGLTSGGPSTDTQYF.

The chain links TRBV28 to TRBJ2-1; no reliable D call. Trimming removed 6 bases from V and 0 bases from J, with 12 bases in between. This CDR3 spans 15 amino acids. Per the germline V gene, CDR1 is MDHEN and CDR2 is SYDVKM. CDR3 sequence (DNA): TGTGCCAGCAGCCCCCAGGAAAACTCCTACAATGAGCAGTTCTTC. This sequence encodes CASSPQENSYNEQFF.

This clonotype was recorded a few times. Here the CDR3 reads CASSQRWTSENNLYNEQFF. The CDR3 DNA is TGTGCCAGCAGCCAACGCTGGACTAGCGAGAACAATCTCTACAATGAGCAGTTCTTC. This sequence joins TRBV3-1 and TRBJ2-1, with 9 nucleotides matching TRBD2. The CDR3 has 19 amino acids. Germline V gives CDR1 LGHDT, CDR2 YNNKEL (reference sequence). J gave up 3 bases and V 2 bases, and 14 bases lay outside the gene matches.

The chain carries TRBV20-1 and TRBJ1-4, with D perhaps TRBD1 (5 bases). Germline CDR1 reads DFQATT; CDR2 reads SNEGSKA (reference sequence). Trimming took off 5 bases at V and 7 bases at J, with 20 bases between the two ends. The CDR3 has 15 amino acids. The CDR3 coding sequence is TGCAGTGCTGGGATCCCGACAGAACCTACTGAAAAACTGTTTTTT. This translates into CSAGIPTEPTEKLFF.

This clonotype was observed a single time. CDR3: CSARGEPGVYEQYF. The CDR3 coding sequence is TGCAGTGCTAGAGGGGAACCAGGGGTCTACGAGCAGTACTTC. The V and J genes are TRBV20-1 and TRBJ2-7, with D maybe TRBD1 (6 bases). With 1 base removed from V and 3 bases from J, the gap between germline ends came to 13 bases. CDR1 and CDR2 from the germline V gene are DFQATT and SNEGSKA (reference sequence). This CDR3 is 14 amino acids long.

This clonotype was detected many times. The rearrangement joins TRBV7-6 to TRBJ2-2, with a weak D call TRBD1 (6 bases). Per germline, CDR1 SGHVS and CDR2 FNYEAQ. The CDR3 is 15 amino acids. V was pared by 2 bases and J by 0 bases, with 7 bases between. CDR3 region: CASSLRGSNTGELFF. The CDR3 nucleotides read TGTGCCAGCAGCTTAAGGGGGTCGAACACCGGGGAGCTGTTTTTT. Complete variable domain (other parts from reference TRBV7-6 and TRBJ2-2): GAGVSQSPRYKVTKRGQDVALRCDPISGHVSLYWYRQALGQGPEFLTYFNYEAQQDKSGLPNDRFSAERPEGSISTLTIQRTEQRDSAMYRCASSLRGSNTGELFFGEGSRLTVL.

The chain has TRBV7-6 and TRBJ1-4; weak D call: TRBD1 (6 bases). With 5 bases removed from V and 1 base from J, the gap between germline ends came to 11 bases. Germline CDR1 is SGHVS and CDR2 is FNYEAQ. The CDR3 loop spans 15 amino acids. CDR3 nucleotides: TGTGCCAGCAGCCCCCCGACAGGAACTAATGAAAAACTGTTTTTT. It translates to CASSPPTGTNEKLFF.

There are many counts of this clonotype. This chain joins TRBV7-2 and TRBJ2-7, with D unclear. Germline CDR1 and CDR2: SGHTA and FQGNSA. The V gene lost 3 bases and the J gene lost 0 bases, with 6 bases spanning the gap. The CDR3 sequence is 13 residues long. CDR3 sequence reads: CASSFPGSYEQYF. As DNA, the CDR3 is TGTGCCAGCAGCTTCCCAGGCTCCTACGAGCAGTACTTC.

This clonotype has only a few counts. J is TRBJ1-2 and V is TRBV4-1; D ambiguous. With 6 bases removed from V and 0 bases from J, the gap between germline ends came to 14 bases. The CDR3 is 15 amino acids. Germline-derived CDR1 and CDR2 are MGHRA and YSYEKL. Here the CDR3 DNA reads TGCGCCAGCAGTCCCTCTATCGACACTAACTATGGCTACACCTTC. This encodes CASSPSIDTNYGYTF.

This clonotype was seen a handful of times. The J gene is TRBJ1-1, the V gene TRBV10-3; the D is unclear. Trimming removed 0 bases at V and 0 bases at J, with 11 bases between. Looked up from germline, CDR1 is ENHRY and CDR2 is SYGVKD. This CDR3 has 16 residues. The CDR3 coding sequence is TGTGCCATCAGTGAGTCAGTAGTCCGGCTGAACACTGAAGCTTTCTTT. Encoded protein: CAISESVVRLNTEAFF.

The chain couples TRBV19 to TRBJ1-5; no firm D call. The CDR3 runs to 12 residues. Trimming stripped 4 bases from V and 11 bases from J, with 12 bases between. Germline V gives CDR1 LNHDA, CDR2 SQIVND (reference sequence). The CDR3 loop reads CASSTPTVAQHF. CDR3 sequence (DNA): TGTGCCAGTAGTACCCCCACCGTGGCCCAGCATTTT.

This chain joins TRBV7-8 and TRBJ2-1; 7 nucleotides line up with TRBD1. The CDR3 sequence is 14 residues long. V dropped 0 bases and J dropped 9; count of bases not matched to a gene: 5. Germline V lookup: CDR1 SGHVS, CDR2 FQNEAQ. The CDR3 DNA follows: TGTGCCAGCAGCTTAGCGACAGGGATGGGTGAGCAGTTCTTC. It codes for CASSLATGMGEQFF.

The chain uses TRBV5-3 and TRBJ2-1; D gene unclear. Being an ORF, TRBV5-3 has a function that is uncertain. Trimming removed 8 bases from V and 4 bases from J, with 10 bases in between. This CDR3 contains 12 residues. The CDR3 loop is CASVNTYNEQFF. CDR3 nucleotide sequence: TGTGCCAGCGTGAACACGTACAATGAGCAGTTCTTC.

CDR3 nucleotide sequence: TGTGCCAGCAGCTCGGGGGACAGGGAACGGTACTTC. It encodes CASSSGDRERYF. The chain uses TRBV7-6 and TRBJ2-4; 9 bases match TRBD1. Per germline, CDR1 SGHVS and CDR2 FNYEAQ. Trimming removed 4 bases from V and 15 bases from J; junction bases left unmatched: 7. The CDR3 is 12 residues long.

This clonotype has only a few counts. This chain uses TRBV9 with TRBJ2-7; 8 positions agree with TRBD1. The CDR3 totals 14 residues. The germline gives CDR1 SGDLS, CDR2 YYNGEE. Germline trimming cut 0 bases from V and 6 bases from J; bases unmatched to any gene: 5. CDR3 protein: CASSVGTGYSEQYF. The CDR3 coding sequence is TGTGCCAGCAGCGTAGGGACAGGGTATAGCGAGCAGTACTTC. Together with reference TRBV9 and TRBJ2-7, the CDR3 gives the full variable domain: DSGVTQTPKHLITATGQRVTLRCSPRSGDLSVYWYQQSLDQGLQFLIQYYNGEERAKGNILERFSAQQFPDLHSELNLSSLELGDSALYFCASSVGTGYSEQYFGPGTRLTVT.

The chain uses TRBV4-3 and TRBJ2-7; D unresolved. Trimming removed 1 base at V and 1 base at J, with 8 bases between. The CDR3 runs 14 residues. The germline V gene has CDR1 LGHNA and CDR2 YSLEER. For the CDR3, the DNA is TGCGCCAGCAGCCAAGGCCTGAGGTCCTACGAGCAGTACTTC. Its protein product is CASSQGLRSYEQYF.

This clonotype was seen more than once but under ten times. V is TRBV6-1 and J is TRBJ1-5, with unresolved D. Germline CDR1 reads MNHNS; CDR2 reads SASEGT. V gave up 2 bases and J gave up 7 bases, with 3 bases separating them. This CDR3 has 11 amino acids. The CDR3 DNA follows: TGTGCCAGCAGTGAATCACAGCCCCAGCATTTT. Protein sequence: CASSESQPQHF.

In DNA form, the CDR3 reads TGTGCCAGCAGGGTTACGAACACCGGGGAGCTGTTTTTT. Its protein product is CASRVTNTGELFF. V usage is TRBV12-3 or TRBV12-4 and J usage is TRBJ2-2, with no clear D. The germline V and J ends were trimmed by 6 bases and 0 bases, with 5 bases remaining between them. This CDR3 spans 13 amino acids.

This clonotype was observed once. V gene TRBV4-1 combines with J gene TRBJ1-2, with a weak D call TRBD1 (5 bases). The V and J ends lost 0 bases and 4 bases respectively, with 6 bases between them. CDR3 length equals 13 residues. CDR1 and CDR2 (germline): MGHRA, YSYEKL. CDR3 DNA: TGCGCCAGCAGCCAAGAAGACAGCTATGGCTACACCTTC. Protein product: CASSQEDSYGYTF.

The chain recombines TRBV29-1 with TRBJ2-1, with D perhaps TRBD1 (6 bases). V dropped 0 bases and J dropped 0 bases, with 12 bases sitting between them. The germline CDR1 and CDR2 sequences are SQVTM and ANQGSEA. The CDR3 has 16 amino acids. The CDR3 nucleotides are TGCAGCGTTGAAGACCCCGACAGGAGCTCCTACAATGAGCAGTTCTTC. Translated: CSVEDPDRSSYNEQFF.

A few counts support this clonotype. The chain joins TRBV12-3 or TRBV12-4 to TRBJ2-4; no firm D call. The CDR3 has 15 residues. With 1 base removed from V and 0 bases from J, the gap between germline ends came to 7 bases. DNA of the CDR3: TGTGCCAGCAGTTTAGGAGTGTTAGCCAAAAACATTCAGTACTTC. Its protein product is CASSLGVLAKNIQYF.

This chain uses TRBV27 with TRBJ2-1, with D maybe TRBD1 (6 bases). The CDR3 totals 13 residues. The germline gives CDR1 MNHEY, CDR2 SMNVEV (reference sequence). V shed 6 bases and J shed 4 bases, with 10 bases lying between them. The CDR3 DNA follows: TGTGCCAGCAGCTCAGGGGTGTACAATGAGCAGTTCTTC. Translated: CASSSGVYNEQFF.

The chain couples TRBV5-1 to TRBJ1-2, with D unclear. V lost 0 bases to trimming and J lost 7 bases, with 19 bases between them. The CDR3 is 16 residues long. Germline CDR1 and CDR2: SGHRS and YFSETQ. The CDR3 sequence: CASSLGYVVGPSGYTF. In DNA, the CDR3 is TGCGCCAGCAGCTTGGGTTATGTGGTGGGCCCTAGTGGCTACACCTTC.

This chain links TRBV7-2 with TRBJ2-1; D might be TRBD1 or TRBD2, each matching 5 bases. CDR1 is SGHTA, CDR2 FQGNSA, per germline. The length of the CDR3 is 19 residues. The V and J ends lost 2 bases and 7 bases respectively, with 27 bases between them. In DNA, the CDR3 is TGTGCCAGCAGCTTAACCTTTCGAGGGGAAAGGGGCTTCTGGAATGAGCAGTTCTTC. As protein: CASSLTFRGERGFWNEQFF. The full variable domain, with the rest looked up from reference TRBV7-2 and TRBJ2-1, is GAGVSQSPSNKVTEKGKDVELRCDPISGHTALYWYRQSLGQGLEFLIYFQGNSAPDKSGLPSDRFSAERTGGSVSTLTIQRTQQEDSAVYLCASSLTFRGERGFWNEQFFGPGTRLTVL.